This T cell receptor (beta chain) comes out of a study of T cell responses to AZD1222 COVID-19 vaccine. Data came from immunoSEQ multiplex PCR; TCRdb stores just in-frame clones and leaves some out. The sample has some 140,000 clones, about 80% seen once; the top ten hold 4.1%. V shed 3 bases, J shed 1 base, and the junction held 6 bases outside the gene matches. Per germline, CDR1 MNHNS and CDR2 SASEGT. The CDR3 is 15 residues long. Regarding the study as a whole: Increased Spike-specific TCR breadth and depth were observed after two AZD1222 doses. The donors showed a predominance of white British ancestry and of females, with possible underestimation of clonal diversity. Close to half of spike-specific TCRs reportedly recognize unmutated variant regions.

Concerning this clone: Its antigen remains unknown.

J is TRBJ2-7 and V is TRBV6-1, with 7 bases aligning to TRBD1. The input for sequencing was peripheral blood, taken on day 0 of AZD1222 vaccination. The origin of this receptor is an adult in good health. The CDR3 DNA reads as TGTGCCAGCAGTGATGAACCGGGACAGTCCTACGAGCAGTACTTC. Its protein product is CASSDEPGQSYEQYF.